This T cell receptor (beta chain) came from a study of T cell changes during pregnancy in multiple sclerosis. Trimming took off 0 bases at V and 2 bases at J, with 5 bases between the two ends. The CDR3 is made up of 13 amino acids. Germline values: CDR1 SGDLS, CDR2 YYNGEE. Using immunoSEQ multiplex PCR, the repertoire was profiled, and TCRdb retains in-frame clones only, with some absent. Among 40,000 to 50,000 clones listed, around 93% were seen once. The rearrangement joins TRBV9 to TRBJ1-1, with D unresolved. The sample here was CD8+ T cells from peripheral blood mononuclear cells, taken in the first trimester of pregnancy. The sequence came from a female donor with multiple sclerosis, enrolled in a pregnancy study. CDR3 nucleotide sequence: TGTGCCAGCAGCGTAGCCGTTAACACTGAAGCTTTCTTT. This encodes CASSVAVNTEAFF.